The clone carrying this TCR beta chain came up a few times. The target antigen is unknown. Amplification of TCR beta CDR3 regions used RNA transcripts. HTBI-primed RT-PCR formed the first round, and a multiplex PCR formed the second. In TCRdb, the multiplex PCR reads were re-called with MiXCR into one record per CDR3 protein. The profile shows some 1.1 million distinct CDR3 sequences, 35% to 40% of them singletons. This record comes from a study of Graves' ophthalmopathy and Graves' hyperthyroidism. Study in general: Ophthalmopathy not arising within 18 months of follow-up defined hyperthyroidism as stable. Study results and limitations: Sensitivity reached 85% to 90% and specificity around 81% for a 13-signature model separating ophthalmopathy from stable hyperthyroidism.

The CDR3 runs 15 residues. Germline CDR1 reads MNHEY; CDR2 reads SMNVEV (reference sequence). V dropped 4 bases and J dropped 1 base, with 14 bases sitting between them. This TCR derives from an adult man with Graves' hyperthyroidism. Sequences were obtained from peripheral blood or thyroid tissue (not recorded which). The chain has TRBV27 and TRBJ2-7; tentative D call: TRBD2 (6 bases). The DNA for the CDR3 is TGTGCCAGCAGTTACTCGCTGGGGGGATCCTACGAGCAGTACTTC. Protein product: CASSYSLGGSYEQYF.